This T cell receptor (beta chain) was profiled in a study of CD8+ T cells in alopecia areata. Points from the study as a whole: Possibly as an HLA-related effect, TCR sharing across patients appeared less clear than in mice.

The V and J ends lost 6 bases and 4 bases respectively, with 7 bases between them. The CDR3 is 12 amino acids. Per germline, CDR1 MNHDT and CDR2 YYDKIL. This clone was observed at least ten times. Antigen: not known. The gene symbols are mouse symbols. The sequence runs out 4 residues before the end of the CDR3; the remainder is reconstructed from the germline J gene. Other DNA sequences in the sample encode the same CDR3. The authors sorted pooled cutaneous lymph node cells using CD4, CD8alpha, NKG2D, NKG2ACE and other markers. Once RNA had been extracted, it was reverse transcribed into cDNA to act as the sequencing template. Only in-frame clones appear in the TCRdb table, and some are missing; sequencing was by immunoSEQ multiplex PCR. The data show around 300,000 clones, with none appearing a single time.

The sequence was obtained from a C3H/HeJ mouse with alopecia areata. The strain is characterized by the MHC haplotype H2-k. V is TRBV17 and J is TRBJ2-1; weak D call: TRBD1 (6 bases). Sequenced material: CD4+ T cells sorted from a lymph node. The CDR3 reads CASRQGYAEQFF. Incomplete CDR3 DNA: TGTGCTAGCAGACAGGGTTATGCT.